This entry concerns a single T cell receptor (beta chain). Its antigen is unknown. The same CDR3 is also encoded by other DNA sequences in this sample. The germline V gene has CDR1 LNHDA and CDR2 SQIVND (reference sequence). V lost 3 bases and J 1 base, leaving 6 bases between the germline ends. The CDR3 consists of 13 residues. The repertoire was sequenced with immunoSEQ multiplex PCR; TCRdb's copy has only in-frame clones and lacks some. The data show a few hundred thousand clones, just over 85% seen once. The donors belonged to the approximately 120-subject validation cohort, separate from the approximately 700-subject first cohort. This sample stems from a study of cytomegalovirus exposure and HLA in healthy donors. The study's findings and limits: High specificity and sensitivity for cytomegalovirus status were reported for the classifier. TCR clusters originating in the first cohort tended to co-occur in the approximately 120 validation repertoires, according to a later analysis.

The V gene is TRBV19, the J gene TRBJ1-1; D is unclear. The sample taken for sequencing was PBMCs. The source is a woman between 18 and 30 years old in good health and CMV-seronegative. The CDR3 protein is CASSIQANTEAFF. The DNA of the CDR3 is TGTGCCAGTAGTATCCAAGCGAACACTGAAGCTTTCTTT.